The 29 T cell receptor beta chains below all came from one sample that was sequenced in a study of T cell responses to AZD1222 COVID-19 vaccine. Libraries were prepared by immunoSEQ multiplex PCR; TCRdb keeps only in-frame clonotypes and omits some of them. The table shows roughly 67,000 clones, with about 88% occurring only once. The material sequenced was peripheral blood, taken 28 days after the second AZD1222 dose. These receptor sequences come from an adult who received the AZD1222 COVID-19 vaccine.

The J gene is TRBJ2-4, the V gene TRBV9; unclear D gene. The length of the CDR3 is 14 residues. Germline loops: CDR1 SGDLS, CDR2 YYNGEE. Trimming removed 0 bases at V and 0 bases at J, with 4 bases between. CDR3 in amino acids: CASSVGGAKNIQYF. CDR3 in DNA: TGTGCCAGCAGCGTAGGAGGAGCCAAAAACATTCAGTACTTC.

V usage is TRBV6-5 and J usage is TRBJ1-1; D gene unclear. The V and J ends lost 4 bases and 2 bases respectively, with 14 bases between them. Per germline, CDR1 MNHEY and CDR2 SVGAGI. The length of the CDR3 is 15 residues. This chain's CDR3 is CASSSPRRSNTEAFF. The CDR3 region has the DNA TGTGCCAGCAGTTCCCCCCGAAGGAGTAACACTGAAGCTTTCTTT.

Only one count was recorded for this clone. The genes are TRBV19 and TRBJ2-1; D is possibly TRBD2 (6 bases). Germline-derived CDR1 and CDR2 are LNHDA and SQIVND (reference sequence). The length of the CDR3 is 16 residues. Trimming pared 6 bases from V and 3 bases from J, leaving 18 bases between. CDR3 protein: CASSSATTSFYNEQFF. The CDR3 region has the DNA TGTGCCAGTAGCTCCGCTACGACTAGTTTCTACAATGAGCAGTTCTTC.

The CDR3 is CATLDASSYNEQFF. CDR3 nucleotide sequence: TGTGCCACTCTGGACGCCTCTTCCTACAATGAGCAGTTCTTC. The rearrangement links TRBV10-3 to TRBJ2-1; no definite D call. Between the trimmed V and J ends, which lost 10 bases and 1 base, there was a span of 14 bases. The CDR3 is 14 residues long. Germline V lookup: CDR1 ENHRY, CDR2 SYGVKD.

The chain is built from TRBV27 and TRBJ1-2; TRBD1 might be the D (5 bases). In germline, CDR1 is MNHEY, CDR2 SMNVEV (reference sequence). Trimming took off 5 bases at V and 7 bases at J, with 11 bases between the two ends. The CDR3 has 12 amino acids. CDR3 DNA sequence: TGTGCCAGCAGTAGCGGGGGAGTTGGCTACACCTTC. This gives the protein CASSSGGVGYTF.

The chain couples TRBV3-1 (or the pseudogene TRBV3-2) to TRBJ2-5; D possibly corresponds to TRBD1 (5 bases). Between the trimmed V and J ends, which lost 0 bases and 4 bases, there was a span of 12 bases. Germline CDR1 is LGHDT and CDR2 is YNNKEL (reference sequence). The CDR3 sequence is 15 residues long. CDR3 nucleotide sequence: TGTGCCAGCAGCCAAGATCAAGGGGCAGGAGAGACCCAGTACTTC. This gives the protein CASSQDQGAGETQYF.

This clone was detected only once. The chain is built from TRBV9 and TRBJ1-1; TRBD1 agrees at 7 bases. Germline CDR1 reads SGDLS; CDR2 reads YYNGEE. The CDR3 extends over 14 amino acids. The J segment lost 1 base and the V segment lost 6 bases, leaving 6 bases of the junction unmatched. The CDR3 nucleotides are TGTGCCAGCACTCTGGGGACAGCGAACACTGAAGCTTTCTTT. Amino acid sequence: CASTLGTANTEAFF.

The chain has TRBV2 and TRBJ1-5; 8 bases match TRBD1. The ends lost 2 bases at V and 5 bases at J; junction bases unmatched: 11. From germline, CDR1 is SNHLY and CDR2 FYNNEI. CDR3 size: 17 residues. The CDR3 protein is CASSELRTGRGDQPQHF. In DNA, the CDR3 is TGTGCCAGCAGTGAATTGCGGACAGGGAGAGGGGATCAGCCCCAGCATTTT.

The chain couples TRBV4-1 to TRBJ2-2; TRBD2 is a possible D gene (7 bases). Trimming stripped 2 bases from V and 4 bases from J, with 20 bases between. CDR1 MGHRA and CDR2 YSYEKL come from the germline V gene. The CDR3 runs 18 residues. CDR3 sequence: CASSQRSGAGVGTGELFF. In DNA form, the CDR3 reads TGCGCCAGCAGCCAAAGGTCAGGGGCGGGAGTAGGCACCGGGGAGCTGTTTTTT.

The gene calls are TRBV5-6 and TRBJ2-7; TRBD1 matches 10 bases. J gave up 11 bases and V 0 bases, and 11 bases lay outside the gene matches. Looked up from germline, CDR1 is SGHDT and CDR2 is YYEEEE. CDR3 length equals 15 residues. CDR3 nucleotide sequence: TGTGCCAGCAGCTTGGGTGCGGACAGGGGGAGAAAGGAGTACTTC. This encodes CASSLGADRGRKEYF. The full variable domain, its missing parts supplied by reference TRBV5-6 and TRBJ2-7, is DAGVTQSPTHLIKTRGQQVTLRCSPKSGHDTVSWYQQALGQGPQFIFQYYEEEERQRGNFPDRFSGHQFPNYSSELNVNALLLGDSALYLCASSLGADRGRKEYFGPGTRLTVT.

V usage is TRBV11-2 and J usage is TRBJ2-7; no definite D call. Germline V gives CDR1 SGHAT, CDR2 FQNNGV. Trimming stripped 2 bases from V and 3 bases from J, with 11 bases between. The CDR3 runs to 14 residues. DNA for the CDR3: TGTGCCAGCAGCTTAAGAGTATGGAGCTACGAGCAGTACTTC. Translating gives CASSLRVWSYEQYF.

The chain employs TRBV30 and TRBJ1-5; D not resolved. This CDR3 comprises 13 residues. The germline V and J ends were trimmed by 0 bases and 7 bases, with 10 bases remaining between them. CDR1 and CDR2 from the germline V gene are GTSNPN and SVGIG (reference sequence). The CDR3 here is CAWSVLPGQPQHF. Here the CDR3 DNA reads TGTGCCTGGAGTGTACTCCCCGGCCAGCCCCAGCATTTT.

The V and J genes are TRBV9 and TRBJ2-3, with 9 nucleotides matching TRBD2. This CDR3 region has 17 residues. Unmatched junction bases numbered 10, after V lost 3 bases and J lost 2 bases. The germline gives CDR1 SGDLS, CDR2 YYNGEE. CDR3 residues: CASSALAGDPFTDTQYF. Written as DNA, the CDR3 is TGTGCCAGCAGCGCTTTAGCGGGAGATCCTTTCACAGATACGCAGTATTTT.

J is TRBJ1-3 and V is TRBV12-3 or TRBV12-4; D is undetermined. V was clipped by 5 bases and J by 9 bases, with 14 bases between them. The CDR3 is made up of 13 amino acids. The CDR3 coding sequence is TGTGCCAGCAGTCCGCCGATGTATGGCACCATATATTTT. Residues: CASSPPMYGTIYF.

CDR3 amino acids: CASSQGPTLAYNQPQHF. The CDR3 region has the DNA TGTGCCAGCAGCCAAGGGCCCACCTTAGCTTATAATCAGCCCCAGCATTTT. The gene calls are TRBV4-2 and TRBJ1-5; D gene ambiguous. CDR1 is LGHNA and CDR2 is YNFKEQ in the germline V gene. Trimming shortened V by 1 base and J by 4 bases, and 17 bases separated the two germline ends. The CDR3 runs to 17 residues.

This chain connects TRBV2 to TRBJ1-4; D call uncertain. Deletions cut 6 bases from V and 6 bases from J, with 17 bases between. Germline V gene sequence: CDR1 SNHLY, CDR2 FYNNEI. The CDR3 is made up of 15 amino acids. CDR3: CASSRFGPTDEKLFF. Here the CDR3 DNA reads TGTGCCAGCAGCCGCTTCGGGCCGACGGATGAAAAACTGTTTTTT.

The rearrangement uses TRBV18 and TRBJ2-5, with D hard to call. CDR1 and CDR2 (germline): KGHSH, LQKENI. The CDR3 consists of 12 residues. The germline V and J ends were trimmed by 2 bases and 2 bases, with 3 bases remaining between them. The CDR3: CASSPMQETQYF. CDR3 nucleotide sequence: TGTGCCAGCTCACCAATGCAAGAGACCCAGTACTTC.

DNA for the CDR3: TGTGCCAGCAGCCCCTGGACTAGCGGCTCCTACGAGCAGTACTTC. This codes for CASSPWTSGSYEQYF. The chain has TRBV7-2 and TRBJ2-7; 10 positions agree with TRBD2. CDR1 is SGHTA, CDR2 FQGNSA, per germline. CDR3 length: 15 amino acids. Losses at the gene ends were 5 bases for V and 0 bases for J; bases not matched to a gene: 4.

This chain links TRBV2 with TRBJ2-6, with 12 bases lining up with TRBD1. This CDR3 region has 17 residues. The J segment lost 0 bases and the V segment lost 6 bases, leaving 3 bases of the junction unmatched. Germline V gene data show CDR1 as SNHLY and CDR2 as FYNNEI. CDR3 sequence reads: CASRRDRGLSGANVLTF. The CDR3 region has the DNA TGTGCCAGCAGAAGGGACAGGGGGCTCTCTGGGGCCAACGTCCTGACTTTC.

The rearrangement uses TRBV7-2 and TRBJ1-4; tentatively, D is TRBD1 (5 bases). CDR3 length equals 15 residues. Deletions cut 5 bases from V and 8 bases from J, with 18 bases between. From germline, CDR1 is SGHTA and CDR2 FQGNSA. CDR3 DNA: TGTGCCAGCAGCACCTGGTGGGGGGGTGGGGAAAAACTGTTTTTT. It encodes CASSTWWGGGEKLFF.

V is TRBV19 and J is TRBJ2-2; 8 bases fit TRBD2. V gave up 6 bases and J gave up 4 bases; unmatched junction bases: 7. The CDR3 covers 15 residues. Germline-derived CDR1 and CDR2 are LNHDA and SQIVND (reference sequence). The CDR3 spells CASSARGGGTGELFF. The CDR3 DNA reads TGTGCCAGTAGCGCCCGGGGGGGCGGCACCGGGGAGCTGTTTTTT.

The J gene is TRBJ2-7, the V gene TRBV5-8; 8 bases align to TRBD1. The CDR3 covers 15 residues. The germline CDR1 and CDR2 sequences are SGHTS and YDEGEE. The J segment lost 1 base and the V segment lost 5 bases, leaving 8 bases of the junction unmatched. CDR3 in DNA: TGTGCCAGCAGAAATCCGGGACAGGCATCCTACGAGCAGTACTTC. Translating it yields CASRNPGQASYEQYF.

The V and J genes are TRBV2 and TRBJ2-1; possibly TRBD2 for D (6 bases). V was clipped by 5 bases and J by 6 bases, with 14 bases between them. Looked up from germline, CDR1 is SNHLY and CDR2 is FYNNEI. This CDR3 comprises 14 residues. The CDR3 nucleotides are TGTGCCAGCAGTAGGGCGGGATCCGTCAATGAGCAGTTCTTC. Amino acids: CASSRAGSVNEQFF. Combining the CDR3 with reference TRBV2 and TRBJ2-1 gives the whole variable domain EPEVTQTPSHQVTQMGQEVILRCVPISNHLYFYWYRQILGQKVEFLVSFYNNEISEKSEIFDDQFSVERPDGSNFTLKIRSTKLEDSAMYFCASSRAGSVNEQFFGPGTRLTVL.

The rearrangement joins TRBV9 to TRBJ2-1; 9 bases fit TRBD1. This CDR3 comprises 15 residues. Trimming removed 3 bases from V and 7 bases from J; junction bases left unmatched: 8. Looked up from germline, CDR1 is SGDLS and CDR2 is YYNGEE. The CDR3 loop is CASSAWTGDGNEQFF. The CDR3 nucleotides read TGTGCCAGCAGCGCTTGGACAGGGGATGGGAATGAGCAGTTCTTC.

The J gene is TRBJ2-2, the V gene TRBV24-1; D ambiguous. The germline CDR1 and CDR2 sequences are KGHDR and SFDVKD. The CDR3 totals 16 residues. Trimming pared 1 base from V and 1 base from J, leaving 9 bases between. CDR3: CATSDFGRWNTGELFF. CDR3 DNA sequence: TGTGCCACCAGTGATTTCGGCAGGTGGAACACCGGGGAGCTGTTTTTT.

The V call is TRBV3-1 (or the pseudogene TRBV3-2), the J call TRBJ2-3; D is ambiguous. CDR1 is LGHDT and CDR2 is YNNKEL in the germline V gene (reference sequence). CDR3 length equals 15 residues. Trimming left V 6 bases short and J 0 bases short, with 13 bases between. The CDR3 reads CASSRDGGSTDTQYF. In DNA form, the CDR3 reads TGTGCCAGCAGTCGCGATGGCGGAAGCACAGATACGCAGTATTTT.

CDR3 region: CASSVTGGPYNEQFF. The CDR3 coding sequence is TGTGCCAGCAGCGTTACAGGGGGACCCTACAATGAGCAGTTCTTC. V and J are TRBV11-3 and TRBJ2-1; 8 positions match TRBD1. Germline loops: CDR1 SGHNT, CDR2 YENEEA. This CDR3 is built from 15 residues. V lost 5 bases and J lost 2; bases outside the gene matches: 5.

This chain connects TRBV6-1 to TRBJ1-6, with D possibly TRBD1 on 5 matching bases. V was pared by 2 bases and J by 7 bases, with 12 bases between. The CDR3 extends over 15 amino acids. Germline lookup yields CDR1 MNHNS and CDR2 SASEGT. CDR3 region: CASSETNRPNSPLHF. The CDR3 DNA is TGTGCCAGCAGTGAAACGAACAGGCCAAATTCACCCCTCCACTTT.

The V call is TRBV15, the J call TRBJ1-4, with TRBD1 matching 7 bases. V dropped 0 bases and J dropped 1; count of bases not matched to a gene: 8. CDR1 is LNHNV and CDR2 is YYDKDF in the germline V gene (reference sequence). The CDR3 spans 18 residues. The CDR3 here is CATSRDRQGPLTNEKLFF. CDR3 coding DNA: TGTGCCACCAGCAGAGACCGACAGGGCCCTCTAACTAATGAAAAACTGTTTTTT.